Shown below are 10 T cell receptor beta chains from a single sample sequenced in a study of metastatic and nonmetastatic thyroid tumors. TCRdb re-processed the PCR reads through MiXCR. The sample gives over 55,000 clones, just under 30% of which show up once; about a sixth is in the top ten. Patients had received no treatment of any kind before thyroid surgery. The sequenced sample consisted of blood. These TCRs come from a female donor with papillary thyroid cancer or a benign thyroid nodule (not recorded which). Some clones in this sample may be carry-over from other donors' samples.

The chain is built from TRBV12-3 or TRBV12-4 and TRBJ2-7, with TRBD2 matching over 7 bases. This CDR3 comprises 14 residues. Germline trimming cut 7 bases from V and 7 bases from J; bases unmatched to any gene: 13. The CDR3: CASTSSGVIGEQYF. DNA of the CDR3: TGTGCCAGCACCTCCAGCGGGGTGATAGGAGAGCAGTACTTC.

This clone was seen a handful of times. V and J are TRBV4-2 and TRBJ2-1; no clear D. Germline V gives CDR1 LGHNA, CDR2 YNFKEQ. The CDR3 is 13 residues long. Trimming pared 1 base from V and 5 bases from J, leaving 6 bases between. The CDR3 is CASSQVADNEQFF. CDR3 sequence (DNA): TGTGCCAGCAGCCAAGTGGCCGACAATGAGCAGTTCTTC.

Written as DNA, the CDR3 is TGTGCCAGCAGTTTGAGGGGTCTTCCCGGCTACACCTTC. This codes for CASSLRGLPGYTF. This chain uses TRBV28 with TRBJ1-2; tentative D call: TRBD1 (5 bases). V was trimmed by 3 bases and J by 8 bases, leaving 13 bases between them. The CDR3 consists of 13 residues. CDR1 is MDHEN, CDR2 SYDVKM, per germline.

This clone was seen repeatedly, ten times or more. V is TRBV5-1 and J is TRBJ2-4; 13 bases are shared with TRBD2. Per the germline V gene, CDR1 is SGHRS and CDR2 is YFSETQ. V dropped 4 bases and J dropped 8; count of bases not matched to a gene: 9. The CDR3 runs to 16 residues. The CDR3 region is CASSAGTSGAEYIQYF. The CDR3 DNA sequence: TGCGCCAGCAGCGCGGGGACTAGCGGGGCTGAATACATTCAGTACTTC.

The chain couples TRBV11-3 to TRBJ2-5; a weak D match, TRBD1 (5 bases). CDR1 and CDR2 (germline): SGHNT, YENEEA. V was trimmed by 4 bases and J by 3 bases, leaving 15 bases between them. This CDR3 comprises 15 residues. This chain's CDR3 is CASSSLDNREETQYF. CDR3 DNA sequence: TGTGCCAGCAGCTCCCTGGACAACCGCGAAGAGACCCAGTACTTC.

The genes are TRBV5-1 and TRBJ2-1; D might be TRBD2 (6 bases). V lost 4 bases to trimming and J lost 8 bases, with 16 bases between them. Looked up from germline, CDR1 is SGHRS and CDR2 is YFSETQ. This CDR3 has 14 residues. The CDR3 sequence: CASSLGPGDYEQFF. In DNA form, the CDR3 reads TGCGCCAGCAGCCTAGGGCCGGGGGATTATGAGCAGTTCTTC.

The rearrangement links TRBV11-2 to TRBJ2-1; 9 bases match TRBD1. Looked up from germline, CDR1 is SGHAT and CDR2 is FQNNGV. This CDR3 is 14 amino acids long. With 5 bases clipped from V and 4 bases from J, the junction kept 3 bases outside the gene matches. The CDR3 nucleotides are TGTGCCAGCAGCCTGACAGGGGGTTACAATGAGCAGTTCTTC. It yields the protein CASSLTGGYNEQFF. The whole variable domain, filled in from reference TRBV11-2 and TRBJ2-1, reads EAGVAQSPRYKIIEKRQSVAFWCNPISGHATLYWYQQILGQGPKLLIQFQNNGVVDDSQLPKDRFSAERLKGVDSTLKIQPAKLEDSAVYLCASSLTGGYNEQFFGPGTRLTVL.

This clone was detected a few times. A much bigger clone sits one base away, suggesting this may be a read error. The same CDR3 can be traced to other DNA sequences in this sample. V gene TRBV6-1 combines with J gene TRBJ2-1, with TRBD2 identical over 14 bases. V shed 2 bases and J 9 bases; nucleotides not matched to a gene: 9. The CDR3 is 17 residues long. Germline assignment: CDR1 MNHNS and CDR2 SASEGT. The CDR3 loop is CASSESRGLAGVGEQFF. In DNA form, the CDR3 reads TGTGCCAGCAGTGAAAGCAGGGGACTAGCGGGAGTGGGTGAGCAGTTCTTC.

CDR3 coding DNA: TGTGCCAGCAGGAACGTCGGGACTCCGGGGGAAAAACTGTTTTTT. Translated, it gives CASRNVGTPGEKLFF. This chain links TRBV6-1 with TRBJ1-4; a possible D gene is TRBD1 (5 bases). The CDR3 length is 15 residues. Trimming stripped 6 bases from V and 8 bases from J, with 19 bases between. CDR1 and CDR2 from the germline V gene are MNHNS and SASEGT.

A few counts support this clone. The gene calls are TRBV6-2 or TRBV6-3 and TRBJ2-1; 13 bases map to TRBD2. V lost 2 bases to trimming and J lost 6 bases; unmatched junction nucleotides: 1. Looked up from germline, CDR1 is MNHEY and CDR2 is SVGEGT. The CDR3 contains 15 residues. DNA of the CDR3: TGTGCCAGCAGTTACGGGACTAGCGGGACCAATGAGCAGTTCTTC. Amino acids: CASSYGTSGTNEQFF.